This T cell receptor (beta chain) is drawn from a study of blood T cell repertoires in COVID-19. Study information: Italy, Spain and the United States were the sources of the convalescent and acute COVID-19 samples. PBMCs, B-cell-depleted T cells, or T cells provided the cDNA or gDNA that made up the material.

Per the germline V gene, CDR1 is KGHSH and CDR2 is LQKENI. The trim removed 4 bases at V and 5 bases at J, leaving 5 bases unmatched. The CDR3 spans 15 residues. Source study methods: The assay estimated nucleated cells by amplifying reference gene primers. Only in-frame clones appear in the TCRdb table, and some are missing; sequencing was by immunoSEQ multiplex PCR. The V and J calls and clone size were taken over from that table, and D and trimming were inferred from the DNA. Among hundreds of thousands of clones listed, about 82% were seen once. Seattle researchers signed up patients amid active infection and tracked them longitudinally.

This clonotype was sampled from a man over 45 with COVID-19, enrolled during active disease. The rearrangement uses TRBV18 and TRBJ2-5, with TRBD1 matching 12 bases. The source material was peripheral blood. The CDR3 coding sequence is TGTGCCAGCTCACTCGGGACAGGGGGCAAGGAGACCCAGTACTTC. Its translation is CASSLGTGGKETQYF.